This T cell receptor beta chain was obtained from a study of breast tumors, draining lymph nodes, adjacent tissues. Points from the study as a whole: Tumors had less TCR diversity than lymph nodes, more than nontumor tissue. Luminal-like breast cancer showed significantly higher tumor–nontumor repertoire similarity than basal-like. Most tumor T cells seemingly derive from lymph node, then expand in tumor.

TCRdb processed the multiplex PCR reads anew with MiXCR; each CDR3 protein has one entry. Among approximately 140,000 distinct CDR3 sequences, approximately 30% were seen once, and the ten largest hold approximately 2.2%. Germline lookup yields CDR1 SGHVS and CDR2 FNYEAQ. This CDR3 comprises 16 residues. V lost 0 bases and J 0 bases, leaving 9 bases between the germline ends. Breast cancer patients provided tissue from their axillary draining lymph nodes. This clonotype showed up many times. Its antigen is not identified. The specimen sequenced was axillary lymph node tissue. The receptor's source is a female donor with breast cancer. Some clones in this sample may be carry-over from other donors' samples. The rearrangement joins TRBV7-6 to TRBJ1-3; no firm D call. The CDR3 sequence is CASSLALYSSGNTIYF. CDR3 sequence (DNA): TGTGCCAGCAGCTTAGCGCTCTACAGCTCTGGAAACACCATATATTTT.